This T cell receptor beta chain was found in a study of Graves' ophthalmopathy and Graves' hyperthyroidism. Findings and caveats of the study: Blood samples also showed most expanded thyroid clonotypes exceeding 0.001 frequency. The model flagged ophthalmopathy progression at approximately 70% sensitivity and 72% to 85% specificity.

The table lists this clonotype with many counts. Antigen: not known. CDR3 regions of TCR beta were amplified from RNA transcripts. After a first-round RT-PCR with HTBI primers, a second-round multiplex PCR was run. MiXCR, applied by TCRdb to the multiplex PCR reads, yields one record per CDR3 protein. Among hundreds of thousands of distinct CDR3 sequences listed, 20% to 25% were seen once. PBMCs were isolated from an approximately 10 ml sample of fresh peripheral blood. The receptor was derived from a woman aged 18-29 years with stable Graves' hyperthyroidism. Some clones in this sample may be carry-over from other donors' samples. The specimen was peripheral blood.

The CDR3 bases are TGTGCCACCAGCAGAGGGAACGGGAGGCACTCCTACGAGCAGTACTTC. Its protein is CATSRGNGRHSYEQYF. This chain joins TRBV15 and TRBJ2-7, with 7 positions matching TRBD2. V was clipped by 1 base and J by 0 bases; unmatched bases: 6. The CDR3 covers 16 residues. In germline, CDR1 is LNHNV, CDR2 YYDKDF (reference sequence).